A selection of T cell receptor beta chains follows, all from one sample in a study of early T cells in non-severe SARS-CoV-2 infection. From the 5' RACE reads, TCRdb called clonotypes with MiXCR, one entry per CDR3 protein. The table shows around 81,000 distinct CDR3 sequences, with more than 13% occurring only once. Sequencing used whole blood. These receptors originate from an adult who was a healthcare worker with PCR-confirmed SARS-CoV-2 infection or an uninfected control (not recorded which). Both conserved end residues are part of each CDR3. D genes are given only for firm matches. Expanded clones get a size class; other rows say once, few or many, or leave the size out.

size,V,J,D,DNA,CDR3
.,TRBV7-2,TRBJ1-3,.,TGTGCCAGCAGTCCCTCCACTGGAAACACCATATATTTT,CASSPSTGNTIYF
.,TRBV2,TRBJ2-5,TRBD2,TGTGCCAGCAGTGAAGTTTGGGGGGGAGTCCGGAAAGAGACCCAGTACTTC,CASSEVWGGVRKETQYF
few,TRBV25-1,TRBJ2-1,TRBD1,TGTGCCAGCAGTGAATTCGGACAGGTCAATGAGCAGTTCTTC,CASSEFGQVNEQFF
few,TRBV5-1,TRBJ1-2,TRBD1,TGCGCCAGCAGCTTGGACGGACAGGGAGACTATGGCTACACCTTC,CASSLDGQGDYGYTF
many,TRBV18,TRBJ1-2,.,TGTGCCAGCTCACCACGGGGGGCGGATGGCTACACCTTC,CASSPRGADGYTF
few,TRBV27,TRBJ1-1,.,TGTGCCAGCAGTTTAGCCAGGTTGAACACTGAAGCTTTCTTT,CASSLARLNTEAFF
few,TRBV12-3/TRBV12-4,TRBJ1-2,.,TGTGCCAGCACGGGAAGAGGGCCGGGCTACACCTTC,CASTGRGPGYTF
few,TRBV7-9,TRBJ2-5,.,TGTGCCAGCAGCTTAGCCAGAGGTGGGTCTGAAGAGACCCAGTACTTC,CASSLARGGSEETQYF
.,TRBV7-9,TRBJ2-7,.,TGTGCCAGCAGCGCACAAACTAACTACGAGCAGTACTTC,CASSAQTNYEQYF
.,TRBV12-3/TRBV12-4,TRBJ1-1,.,TGTGCCAGCAGTTTAAATGGGGGCACTGAAGCTTTCTTT,CASSLNGGTEAFF
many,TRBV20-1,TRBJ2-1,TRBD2,TGCAGTGCTAGTGATAGCGGGGGGTCGAACAATGAGCAGTTCTTC,CSASDSGGSNNEQFF
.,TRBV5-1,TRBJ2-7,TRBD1,TGCGCCAGCAGCTTGCGGGACAGACATGTCGAGCAGTACTTC,CASSLRDRHVEQYF
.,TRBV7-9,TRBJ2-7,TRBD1,TGTGCCAGCAACGACAGGGGCGGCTTCGAGCAGTACTTC,CASNDRGGFEQYF
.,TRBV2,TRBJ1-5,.,TGTGCCAGCAAGGACGGCAGCAATCAGCCCCAGCATTTT,CASKDGSNQPQHF
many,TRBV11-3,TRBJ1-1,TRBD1,TGTGCCAGCAGCTCTCGACAGGGGAATAGTCACACTGAAGCTTTCTTT,CASSSRQGNSHTEAFF
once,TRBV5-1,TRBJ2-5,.,TGCGCCAGCAGCAGGGGCGGGTCGAACGAAGAGACCCAGTACTTC,CASSRGGSNEETQYF
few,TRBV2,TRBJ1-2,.,TGTGCCAGCCGCGTCGGCAGGGTTTCAAACTATGGCTACACCTTC,CASRVGRVSNYGYTF
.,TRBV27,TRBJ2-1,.,TGTGCCAGCAGCAGGGAACAGTTCTTC,CASSREQFF
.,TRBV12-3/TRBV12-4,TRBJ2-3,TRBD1,TGTGCCAGCAGTTCGGGACAGGGTGGGCGAAATACGCAGTATTTT,CASSSGQGGRNTQYF
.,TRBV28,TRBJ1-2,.,TGTGCCAGCAGTTTGCAGGGCGTTAACTATGGCTACACCTTC,CASSLQGVNYGYTF
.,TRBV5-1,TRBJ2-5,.,TGCGCCAGCAGCTTGGGGGCCGATCAAGAGACCCAGTACTTC,CASSLGADQETQYF
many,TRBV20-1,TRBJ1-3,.,TGCAGTGCTAGCCCGCCGGGGAGAAACACCATATATTTT,CSASPPGRNTIYF
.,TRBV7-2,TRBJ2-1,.,TGTGCCAGCAGCCTAGAGGGCGGGGCCTACAATGAGCAGTTCTTC,CASSLEGGAYNEQFF